This T cell receptor beta chain is from a study of shared clonotypes between healthy human individuals. Study details: Each donor's CD8 memory used one plate, CD8 naive two, each CD4 subset three.

The CDR3 loop spans 17 amino acids. Looked up from germline, CDR1 is SGHDT and CDR2 is YYEEEE. V shed 2 bases and J 6 bases; nucleotides not matched to a gene: 9. Only in-frame clones appear in the TCRdb table, and some are missing; sequencing was by immunoSEQ multiplex PCR. The sample records some 580,000 clones, almost 97% being singletons. Sequenced input: naive CD4+ T cells sorted from blood. Specified subset: CD45RA+ positively selected. The TCR originated in a woman aged 25 to 45 in good health. The genes are TRBV5-6 and TRBJ2-3, with 13 bases aligning to TRBD2. The CDR3 loop reads CASSFWTSGSFRDTQYF. CDR3 nucleotides: TGTGCCAGCAGCTTTTGGACTAGCGGGAGTTTCCGGGATACGCAGTATTTT.